This T cell receptor beta chain derives from a study of blood T cell repertoires in COVID-19. Under the authors' procedure: Estimated nucleated cell counts came from reference gene primer amplification. Only in-frame clones appear in the TCRdb table, and some are missing; sequencing was by immunoSEQ multiplex PCR. That table gives V, J and clone size, and the DNA gave D and trimming. The table has roughly 80,000 clones, around 80% seen once; the top ten hold over 9.5%. J lost 4 bases, V lost 5 bases, and 0 bases had no gene match. CDR3 length: 12 amino acids. The clonotype comes from a man at least 80 years old with acute or convalescent COVID-19. The sample taken for sequencing was peripheral blood. This chain connects TRBV12-3 or TRBV12-4 to TRBJ1-2; 8 positions agree with TRBD1. In nucleotides, the CDR3 is TGTGCCAGCAGTGGACAGGGCTATGGCTACACCTTC. Translated, it gives CASSGQGYGYTF.